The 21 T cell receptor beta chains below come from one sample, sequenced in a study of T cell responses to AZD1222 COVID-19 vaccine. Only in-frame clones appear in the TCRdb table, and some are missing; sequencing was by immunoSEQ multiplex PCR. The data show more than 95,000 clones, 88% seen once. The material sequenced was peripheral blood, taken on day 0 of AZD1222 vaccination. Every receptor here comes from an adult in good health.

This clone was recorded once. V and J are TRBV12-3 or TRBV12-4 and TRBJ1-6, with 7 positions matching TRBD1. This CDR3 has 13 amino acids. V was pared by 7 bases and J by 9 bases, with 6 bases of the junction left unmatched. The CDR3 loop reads CASTGAGGSPLHF. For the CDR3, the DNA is TGTGCCAGCACCGGAGCAGGGGGTTCACCCCTCCACTTT.

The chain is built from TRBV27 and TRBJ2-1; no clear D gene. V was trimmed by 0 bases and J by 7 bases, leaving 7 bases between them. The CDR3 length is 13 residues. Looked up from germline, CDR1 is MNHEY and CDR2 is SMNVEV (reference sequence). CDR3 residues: CASSLSSSNEQFF. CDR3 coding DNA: TGTGCCAGCAGTTTATCTTCCTCGAATGAGCAGTTCTTC.

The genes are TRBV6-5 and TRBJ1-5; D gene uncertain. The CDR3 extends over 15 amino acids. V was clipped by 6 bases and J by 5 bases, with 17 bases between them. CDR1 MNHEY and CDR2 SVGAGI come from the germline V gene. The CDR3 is CASSGGPLNHQPQHF. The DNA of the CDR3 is TGTGCCAGCAGCGGTGGTCCACTAAATCATCAGCCCCAGCATTTT.

The CDR3, as DNA: TGTGCCAGCAGCTTACAGACAGGGGGCGGAACCGGGGAGCTGTTTTTT. Protein product: CASSLQTGGGTGELFF. The V and J genes are TRBV11-2 and TRBJ2-2, with TRBD1 matching over 10 bases. The CDR3 loop spans 16 amino acids. V dropped 2 bases and J dropped 5; count of bases not matched to a gene: 5. The germline gives CDR1 SGHAT, CDR2 FQNNGV.

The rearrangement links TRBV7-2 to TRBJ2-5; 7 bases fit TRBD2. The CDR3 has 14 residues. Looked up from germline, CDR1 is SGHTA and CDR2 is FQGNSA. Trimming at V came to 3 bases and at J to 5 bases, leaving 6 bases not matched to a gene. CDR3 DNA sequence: TGTGCCAGCAGCTTGGGAGGGACTCTCGAGACCCAGTACTTC. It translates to CASSLGGTLETQYF.

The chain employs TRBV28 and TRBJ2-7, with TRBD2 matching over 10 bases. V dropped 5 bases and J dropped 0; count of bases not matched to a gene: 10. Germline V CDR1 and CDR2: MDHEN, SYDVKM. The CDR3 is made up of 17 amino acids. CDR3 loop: CASSPTSGYITSYEQYF. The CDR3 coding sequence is TGTGCCAGCAGTCCGACTAGCGGGTACATAACCTCCTACGAGCAGTACTTC.

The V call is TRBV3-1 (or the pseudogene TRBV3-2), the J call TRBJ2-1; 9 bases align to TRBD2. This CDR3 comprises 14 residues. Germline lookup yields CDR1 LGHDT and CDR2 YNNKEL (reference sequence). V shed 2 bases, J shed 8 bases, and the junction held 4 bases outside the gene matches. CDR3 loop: CASSQFTSGYEQFF. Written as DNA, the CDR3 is TGTGCCAGCAGCCAATTCACTAGCGGGTATGAGCAGTTCTTC.

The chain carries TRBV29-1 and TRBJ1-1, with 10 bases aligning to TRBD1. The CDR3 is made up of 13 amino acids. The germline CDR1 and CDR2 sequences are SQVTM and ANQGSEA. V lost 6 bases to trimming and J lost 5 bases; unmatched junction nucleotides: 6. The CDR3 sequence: CSVGDRGGTEAFF. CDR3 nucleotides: TGCAGCGTGGGGGACAGGGGAGGGACTGAAGCTTTCTTT.

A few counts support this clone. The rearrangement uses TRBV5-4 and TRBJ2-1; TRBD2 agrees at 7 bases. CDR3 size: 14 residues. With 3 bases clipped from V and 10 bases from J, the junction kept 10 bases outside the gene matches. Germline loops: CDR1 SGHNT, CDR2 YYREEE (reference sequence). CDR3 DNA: TGTGCCAGCAGCTCCCGACTAGGGAGGGAGGAGCAGTTCTTC. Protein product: CASSSRLGREEQFF.

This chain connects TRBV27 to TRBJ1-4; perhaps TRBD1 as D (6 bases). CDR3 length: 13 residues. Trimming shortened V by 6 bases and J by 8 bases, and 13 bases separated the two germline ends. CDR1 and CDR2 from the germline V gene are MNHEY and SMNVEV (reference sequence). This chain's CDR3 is CASSPRGREKLFF. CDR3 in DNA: TGTGCCAGCAGCCCCAGGGGAAGGGAAAAACTGTTTTTT.

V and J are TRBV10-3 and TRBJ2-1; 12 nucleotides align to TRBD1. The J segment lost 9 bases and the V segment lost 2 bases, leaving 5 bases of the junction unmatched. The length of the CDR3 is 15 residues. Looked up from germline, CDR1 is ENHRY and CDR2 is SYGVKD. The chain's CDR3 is CAISERGQGASEQFF. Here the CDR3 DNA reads TGTGCCATCAGTGAGAGGGGACAGGGGGCTAGTGAGCAGTTCTTC.

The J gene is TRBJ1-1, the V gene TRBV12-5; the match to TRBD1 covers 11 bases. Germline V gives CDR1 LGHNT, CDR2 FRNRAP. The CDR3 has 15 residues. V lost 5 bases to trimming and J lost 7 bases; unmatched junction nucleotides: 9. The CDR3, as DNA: TGTGCTAGTGGTCATGGGACAGGGGGGGTCCGTGAAGCTTTCTTT. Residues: CASGHGTGGVREAFF.

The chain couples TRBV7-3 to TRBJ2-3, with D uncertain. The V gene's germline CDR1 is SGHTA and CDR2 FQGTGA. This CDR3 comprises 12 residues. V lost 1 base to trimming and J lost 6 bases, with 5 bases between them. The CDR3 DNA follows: TGTGCCAGCAGCTTAATGGGTGATACGCAGTATTTT. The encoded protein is CASSLMGDTQYF.

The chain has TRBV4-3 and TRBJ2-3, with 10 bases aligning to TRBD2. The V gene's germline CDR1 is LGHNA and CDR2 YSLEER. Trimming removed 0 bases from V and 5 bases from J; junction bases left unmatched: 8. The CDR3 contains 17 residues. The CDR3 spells CASSQDGASGGGDTQYF. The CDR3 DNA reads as TGCGCCAGCAGCCAAGATGGCGCTAGCGGGGGAGGAGATACGCAGTATTTT.

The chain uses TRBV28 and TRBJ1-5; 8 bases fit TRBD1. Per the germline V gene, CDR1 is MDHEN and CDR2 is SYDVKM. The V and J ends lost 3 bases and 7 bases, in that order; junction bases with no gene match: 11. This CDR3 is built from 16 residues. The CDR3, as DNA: TGTGCCAGCAGTTTCTCGTCAGGGGGCGCAGGGCAGCCCCAGCATTTT. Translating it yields CASSFSSGGAGQPQHF.

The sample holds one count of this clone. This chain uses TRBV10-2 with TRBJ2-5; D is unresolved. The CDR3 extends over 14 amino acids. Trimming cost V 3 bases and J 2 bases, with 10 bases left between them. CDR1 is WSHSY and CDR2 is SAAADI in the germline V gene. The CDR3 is CASSEQDHQETQYF. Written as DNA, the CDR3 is TGCGCCAGCAGTGAACAAGACCATCAAGAGACCCAGTACTTC.

CDR3 DNA: TGTGCCAGCAGCTTATCGGGGTCTGGAAACACCATATATTTT. This gives the protein CASSLSGSGNTIYF. The V and J genes are TRBV7-9 and TRBJ1-3, with unresolved D. The V end was cut by 2 bases, the J end by 1 base, with 6 bases between. The CDR3 has 14 amino acids. Per germline, CDR1 SEHNR and CDR2 FQNEAQ (reference sequence).

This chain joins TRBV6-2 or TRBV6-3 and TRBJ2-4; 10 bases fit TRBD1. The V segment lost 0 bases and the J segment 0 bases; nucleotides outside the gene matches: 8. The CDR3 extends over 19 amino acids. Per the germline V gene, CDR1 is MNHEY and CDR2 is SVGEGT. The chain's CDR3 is CASSYSGQGISPAKNIQYF. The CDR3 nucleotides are TGTGCCAGCAGTTACTCGGGACAGGGGATATCACCAGCCAAAAACATTCAGTACTTC.

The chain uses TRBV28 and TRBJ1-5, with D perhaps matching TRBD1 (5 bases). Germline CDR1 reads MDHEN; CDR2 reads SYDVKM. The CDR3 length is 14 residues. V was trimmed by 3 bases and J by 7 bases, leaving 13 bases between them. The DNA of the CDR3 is TGTGCCAGCAGTTTGGTGGGGCAACGGCAGCCCCAGCATTTT. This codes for CASSLVGQRQPQHF. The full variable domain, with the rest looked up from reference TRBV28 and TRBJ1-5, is DVKVTQSSRYLVKRTGEKVFLECVQDMDHENMFWYRQDPGLGLRLIYFSYDVKMKEKGDIPEGYSVSREKKERFSLILESASTNQTSMYLCASSLVGQRQPQHFGDGTRLSIL.

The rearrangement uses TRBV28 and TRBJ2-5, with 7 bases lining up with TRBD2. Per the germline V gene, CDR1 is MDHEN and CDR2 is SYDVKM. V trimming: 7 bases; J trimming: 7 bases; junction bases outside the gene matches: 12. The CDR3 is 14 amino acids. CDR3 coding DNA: TGTGCCAGCACCGCAGCGGGAAAAGCGGGGACCCAGTACTTC. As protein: CASTAAGKAGTQYF.

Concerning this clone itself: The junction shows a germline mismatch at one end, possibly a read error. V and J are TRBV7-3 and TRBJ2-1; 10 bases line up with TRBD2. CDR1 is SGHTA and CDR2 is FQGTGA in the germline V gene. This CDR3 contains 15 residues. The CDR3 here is CASSLTVAGGPEQFF. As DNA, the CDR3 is TGTGCCAGCAGCCTAACTGTAGCGGGAGGTCCCGAGCAGTTCTTC.